This T cell receptor (beta chain) comes out of a study of cytomegalovirus exposure and HLA in healthy donors. The wider study: The study placed roughly four fifths of its roughly 430 genotyped donors in the Caucasian-associated ancestry cluster. Points from the study as a whole: Per a later analysis, HLA-associated TCR beta chains showed more clonal expansion than other, equally common TCR beta chains. It was confirmed in vitro that a few of the CMV-associated chains were specific for CMV antigens.

This clone was counted once. Its antigen is as yet unknown. The CDR3 contains 13 residues. The J segment lost 7 bases and the V segment lost 5 bases, leaving 5 bases of the junction unmatched. Germline V CDR1 and CDR2: MRHNA, SNTAGT. Primers for the PCR totalled 60 Vbeta and 13 Jbeta. Methods used by the authors: About 11 million shared chains were among the roughly 78 million unique TCR beta chains that a later analysis counted. Assay used: immunoSEQ multiplex PCR; TCRdb lists only in-frame clones, some missing. For V, J and clone size, that table is used; D and trimming come from the DNA. Of 200,000 or so clones listed, 80% to 85% are singletons.

The chain has TRBV6-4 and TRBJ2-3; 8 bases line up with TRBD1. The sample consisted of PBMCs. This TCR was sampled from a man aged 40-50 years in good health and CMV-seropositive. The CDR3 reads CASSTNRGNTQYF. The CDR3 nucleotides are TGTGCCAGCAGTACGAACAGGGGGAATACGCAGTATTTT.